The clone carrying this TCR beta chain was found a few times. Antigen specificity is unknown. Replicate PCRs from sorted subsets contained approximately 200 ng DNA, which is approximately 30,000 T cell genomes. Sequencing used immunoSEQ multiplex PCR; TCRdb keeps in-frame clones, though not all of them. The sample holds hundreds of thousands of clones, around 74% seen once. The germline gives CDR1 MNHEY, CDR2 SMNVEV (reference sequence). The CDR3 length is 16 residues. The V and J ends lost 5 bases and 1 base, in that order; junction bases with no gene match: 5. The data were taken from a study of shared clonotypes between healthy human individuals. Regarding the study as a whole: Sharing across four donors was seen in 4% to 6.5% of naive CD4 clonotypes. Shared clonotypes across all four donors exceeded non-shared ones in generation probability.

Donors, without exception, were Caucasian adults residing in Nashville, Tennessee. J is TRBJ1-4 and V is TRBV27; 9 nucleotides align to TRBD1. This receptor was taken from a woman aged 25 to 39 in good health. Material: memory CD4+ T cells sorted from blood. Specified subset: CD45RA-negative fraction. The CDR3 nucleotides are TGTGCCAGCAGTGTCCGGACAGGGGTAACTAATGAAAAACTGTTTTTT. It codes for CASSVRTGVTNEKLFF.